This TCR beta chain came from a study of breast tumors, draining lymph nodes, adjacent tissues. Via MiXCR, TCRdb re-called the multiplex PCR reads, giving one row per CDR3 protein. The data contain approximately 90,000 distinct CDR3 sequences, roughly 28% of them seen just once; the ten biggest clones take up over 8%. There are 14 residues in the CDR3. Germline trimming cut 6 bases from V and 6 bases from J; bases unmatched to any gene: 2. From germline, CDR1 is MDHEN and CDR2 SYDVKM. Breast cancer patients provided tissue from their axillary draining lymph nodes. The source is a female donor with breast cancer. Some clones in this sample may be carry-over from other donors' samples. The chain has TRBV28 and TRBJ1-6; 10 nucleotides align to TRBD1. Sample: axillary lymph node tissue. Here the CDR3 reads CASRRQGANSPLHF. CDR3 DNA sequence: TGTGCCAGCAGACGACAGGGGGCTAATTCACCCCTCCACTTT.